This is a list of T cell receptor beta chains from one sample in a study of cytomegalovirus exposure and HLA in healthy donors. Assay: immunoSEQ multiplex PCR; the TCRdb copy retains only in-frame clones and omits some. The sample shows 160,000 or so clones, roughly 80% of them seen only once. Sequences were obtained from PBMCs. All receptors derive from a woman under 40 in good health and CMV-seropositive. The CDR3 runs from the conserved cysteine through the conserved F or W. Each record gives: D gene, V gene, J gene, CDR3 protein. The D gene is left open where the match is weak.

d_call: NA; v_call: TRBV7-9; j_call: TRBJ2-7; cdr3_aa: CASSLVGDEQYF
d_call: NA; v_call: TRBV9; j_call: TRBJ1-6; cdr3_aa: CASSVGTGLYNSPLHF
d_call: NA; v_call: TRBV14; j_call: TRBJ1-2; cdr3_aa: CASSLLRSPDYGYTF
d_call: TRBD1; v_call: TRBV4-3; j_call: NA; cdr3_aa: CASSQGQGLYEQYF
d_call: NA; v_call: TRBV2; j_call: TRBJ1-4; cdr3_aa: CASRQDEKLFF
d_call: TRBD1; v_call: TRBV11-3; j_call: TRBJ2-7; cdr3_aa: CASSGSGTGPYEQYF
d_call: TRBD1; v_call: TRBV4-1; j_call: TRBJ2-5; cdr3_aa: CASRLADRGLETQYF
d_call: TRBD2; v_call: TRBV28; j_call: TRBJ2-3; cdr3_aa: CASSNSGGAPDTQYF
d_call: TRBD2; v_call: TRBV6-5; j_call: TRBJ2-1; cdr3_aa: CASSYSTSGKYNEQFF
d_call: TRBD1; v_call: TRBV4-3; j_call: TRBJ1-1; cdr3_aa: CASSLSRTGKRGTEAFF
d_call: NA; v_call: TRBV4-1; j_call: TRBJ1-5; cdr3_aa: CASSQDENQPQHF
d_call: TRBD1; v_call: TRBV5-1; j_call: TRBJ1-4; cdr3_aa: CASSPRGRGEKLFF
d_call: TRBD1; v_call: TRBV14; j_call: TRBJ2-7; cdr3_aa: CASSHSGTGAYEQYF
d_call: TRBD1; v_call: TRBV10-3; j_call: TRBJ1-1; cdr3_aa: CAISARTGENTEAFF
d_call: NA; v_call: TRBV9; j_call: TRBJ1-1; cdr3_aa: CASSVGGETEAFF
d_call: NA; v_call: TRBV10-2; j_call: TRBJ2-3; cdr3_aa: CASRRGRTDTQYF
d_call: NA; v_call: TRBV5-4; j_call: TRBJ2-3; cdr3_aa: CASSSPLRGTDTQYF
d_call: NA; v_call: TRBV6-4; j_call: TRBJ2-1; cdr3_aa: CASSDSGGVGSDEQFF
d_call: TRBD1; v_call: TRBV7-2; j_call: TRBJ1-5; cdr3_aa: CASSDQGATGQPQHF
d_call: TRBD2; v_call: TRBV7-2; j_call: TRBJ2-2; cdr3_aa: CASSLALAGGWTGELFF
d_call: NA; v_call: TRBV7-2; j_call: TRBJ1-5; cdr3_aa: CASSFRVRGQPQHF
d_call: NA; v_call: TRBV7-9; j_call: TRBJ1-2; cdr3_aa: CASSLEVAGYGYTF
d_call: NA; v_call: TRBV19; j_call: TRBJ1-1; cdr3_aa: CASSYRVRNTEAFF
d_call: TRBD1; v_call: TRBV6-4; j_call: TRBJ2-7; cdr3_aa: CASSRGPSMEQYF
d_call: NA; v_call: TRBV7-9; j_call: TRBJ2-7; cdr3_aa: CASSWRQAGSYEQYF
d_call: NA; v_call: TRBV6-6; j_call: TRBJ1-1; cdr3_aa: CASQGVIRAFF